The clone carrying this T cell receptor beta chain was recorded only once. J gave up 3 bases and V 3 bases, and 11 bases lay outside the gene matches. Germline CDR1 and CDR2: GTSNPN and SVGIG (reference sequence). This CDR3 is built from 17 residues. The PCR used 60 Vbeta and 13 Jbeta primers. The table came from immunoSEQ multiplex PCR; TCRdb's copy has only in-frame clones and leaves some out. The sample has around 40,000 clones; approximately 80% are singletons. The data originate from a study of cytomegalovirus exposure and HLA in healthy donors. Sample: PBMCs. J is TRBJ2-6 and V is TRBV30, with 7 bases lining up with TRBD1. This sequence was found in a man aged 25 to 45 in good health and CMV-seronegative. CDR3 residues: CAWRPPTGYRGANVLTF. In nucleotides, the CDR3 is TGTGCCTGGAGGCCTCCGACAGGGTACCGTGGGGCCAACGTCCTGACTTTC.